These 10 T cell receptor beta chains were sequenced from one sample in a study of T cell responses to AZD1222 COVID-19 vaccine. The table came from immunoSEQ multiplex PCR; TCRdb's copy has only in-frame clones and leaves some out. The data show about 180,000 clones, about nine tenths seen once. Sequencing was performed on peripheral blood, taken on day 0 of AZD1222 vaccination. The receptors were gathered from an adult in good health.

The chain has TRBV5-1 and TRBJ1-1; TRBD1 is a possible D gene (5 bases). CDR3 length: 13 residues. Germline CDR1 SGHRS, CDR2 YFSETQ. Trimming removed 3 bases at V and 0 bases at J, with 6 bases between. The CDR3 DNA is TGCGCCAGCAGCTGGACAATGAACACTGAAGCTTTCTTT. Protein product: CASSWTMNTEAFF. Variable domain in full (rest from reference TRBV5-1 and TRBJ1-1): KAGVTQTPRYLIKTRGQQVTLSCSPISGHRSVSWYQQTPGQGLQFLFEYFSETQRNKGNFPGRFSGRQFSNSRSEMNVSTLELGDSALYLCASSWTMNTEAFFGQGTRLTVV.

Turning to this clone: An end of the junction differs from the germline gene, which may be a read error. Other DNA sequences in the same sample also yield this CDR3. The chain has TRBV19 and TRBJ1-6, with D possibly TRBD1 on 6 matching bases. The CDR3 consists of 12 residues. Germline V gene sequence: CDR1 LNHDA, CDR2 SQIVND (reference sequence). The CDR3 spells CASRGANSPLHF. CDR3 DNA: TGTGCTAGTAGGGGGGCTAATTCACCCCTCCACTTT.

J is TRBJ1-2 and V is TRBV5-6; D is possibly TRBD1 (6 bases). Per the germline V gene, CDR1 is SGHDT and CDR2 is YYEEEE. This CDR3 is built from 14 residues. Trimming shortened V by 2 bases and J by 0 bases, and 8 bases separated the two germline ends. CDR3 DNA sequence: TGTGCCAGCAGCTTAAGGGGGACTAACTATGGCTACACCTTC. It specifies CASSLRGTNYGYTF.

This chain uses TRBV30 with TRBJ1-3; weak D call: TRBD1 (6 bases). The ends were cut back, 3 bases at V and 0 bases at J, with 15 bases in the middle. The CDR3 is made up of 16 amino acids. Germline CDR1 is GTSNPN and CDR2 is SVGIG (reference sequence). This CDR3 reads CAWSPGGGASGNTIYF. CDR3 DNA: TGTGCCTGGAGCCCGGGGGGGGGCGCCTCTGGAAACACCATATATTTT. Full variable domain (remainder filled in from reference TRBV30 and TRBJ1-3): SQTIHQWPATLVQPVGSPLSLECTVEGTSNPNLYWYRQAAGRGLQLLFYSVGIGQISSEVPQNLSASRPQDRQFILSSKKLLLSDSGFYLCAWSPGGGASGNTIYFGEGSWLTVV.

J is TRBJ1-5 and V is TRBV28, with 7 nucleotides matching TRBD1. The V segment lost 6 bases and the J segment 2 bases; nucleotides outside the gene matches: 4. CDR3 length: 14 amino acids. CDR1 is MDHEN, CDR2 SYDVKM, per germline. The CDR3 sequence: CASSEGGGNQPQHF. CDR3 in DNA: TGTGCCAGCAGCGAAGGGGGCGGCAATCAGCCCCAGCATTTT.

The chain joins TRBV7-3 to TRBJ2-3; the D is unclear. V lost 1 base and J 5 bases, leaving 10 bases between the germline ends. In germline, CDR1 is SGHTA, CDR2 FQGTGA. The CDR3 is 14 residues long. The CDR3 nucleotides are TGTGCCAGCAGCTTAAACCTTCTTGAAGATACGCAGTATTTT. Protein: CASSLNLLEDTQYF.

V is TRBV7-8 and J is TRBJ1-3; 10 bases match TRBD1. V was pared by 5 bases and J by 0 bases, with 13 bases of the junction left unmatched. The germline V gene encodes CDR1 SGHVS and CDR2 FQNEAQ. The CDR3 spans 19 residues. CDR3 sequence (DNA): TGTGCCAGCAGCGAGTACGGGACAGGGGCCCTTTACTCTGGAAACACCATATATTTT. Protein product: CASSEYGTGALYSGNTIYF.

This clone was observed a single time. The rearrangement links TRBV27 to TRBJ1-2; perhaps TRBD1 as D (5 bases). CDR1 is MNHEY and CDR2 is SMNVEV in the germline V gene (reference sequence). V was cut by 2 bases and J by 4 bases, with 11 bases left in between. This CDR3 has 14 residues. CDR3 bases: TGTGCCAGCAGTTTAACACGGGACGGCTATGGCTACACCTTC. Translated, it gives CASSLTRDGYGYTF.

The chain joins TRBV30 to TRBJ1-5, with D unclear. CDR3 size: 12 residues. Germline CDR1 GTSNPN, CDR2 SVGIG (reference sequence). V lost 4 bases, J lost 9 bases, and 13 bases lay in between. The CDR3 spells CAWKLATGPQHF. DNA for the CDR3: TGTGCCTGGAAACTGGCGACGGGGCCCCAGCATTTT.

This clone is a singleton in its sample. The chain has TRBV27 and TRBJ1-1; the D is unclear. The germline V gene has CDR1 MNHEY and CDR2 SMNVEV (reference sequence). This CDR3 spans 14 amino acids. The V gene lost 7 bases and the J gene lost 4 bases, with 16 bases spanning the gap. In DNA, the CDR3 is TGTGCCAGCACAAAAGAGGCCAGTAGCACTGAAGCTTTCTTT. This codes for CASTKEASSTEAFF.